Following are 11 T cell receptor beta chains from one sample sequenced in a study of cytomegalovirus exposure and HLA in healthy donors. This table comes from immunoSEQ multiplex PCR, and its TCRdb copy is limited to in-frame clones, with some not included. The data hold 200,000 or so clones, with about four fifths observed a single time. What was sequenced was PBMCs. The receptors here all came from a man aged 18 to 30 in good health and CMV-seropositive.

This clone was recorded once. The chain carries TRBV30 and TRBJ1-4, with 7 bases that match TRBD1. The V gene's germline CDR1 is GTSNPN and CDR2 SVGIG (reference sequence). V gave up 1 base and J gave up 4 bases; unmatched junction bases: 3. The CDR3 length is 14 residues. CDR3 residues: CAWSGTGHNEKLFF. DNA for the CDR3: TGTGCCTGGAGTGGGACAGGTCATAATGAAAAACTGTTTTTT.

The J gene is TRBJ2-1, the V gene TRBV6-5; TRBD2 might be the D (5 bases). V gave up 2 bases and J gave up 13 bases, with 15 bases separating them. Germline values: CDR1 MNHEY, CDR2 SVGAGI. The CDR3 is 13 amino acids. DNA for the CDR3: TGTGCCAGCAGTTACCGAACACGAGAGGGACAGTTCTTC. This translates into CASSYRTREGQFF.

The chain has TRBV12-5 and TRBJ2-7, with TRBD2 identical over 7 bases. V shed 6 bases and J 1 base; nucleotides not matched to a gene: 9. The germline V gene has CDR1 LGHNT and CDR2 FRNRAP. The CDR3 is 15 amino acids. This CDR3 reads CASGPEGGRSYEQYF. The CDR3 coding sequence is TGTGCTAGTGGACCGGAGGGCGGGAGATCCTACGAGCAGTACTTC.

This chain connects TRBV28 to TRBJ2-1; TRBD2 might be the D (7 bases). In germline, CDR1 is MDHEN, CDR2 SYDVKM. V was trimmed by 7 bases and J by 8 bases, leaving 18 bases between them. CDR3 length: 14 residues. DNA of the CDR3: TGTGCCAGCAACTTAAGCGGGGCAGGGGATGAGCAGTTCTTC. Its protein is CASNLSGAGDEQFF.

This clone has just one count. The rearrangement joins TRBV9 to TRBJ2-3; TRBD2 matches 10 bases. J was trimmed by 4 bases and V by 1 base; bases with no gene match: 3. CDR3 length: 15 amino acids. Germline CDR1 SGDLS, CDR2 YYNGEE. The CDR3 spells CASSVRLAGADTQYF. DNA of the CDR3: TGTGCCAGCAGCGTAAGACTAGCGGGTGCAGATACGCAGTATTTT.

This chain connects TRBV7-3 to TRBJ2-1; D may be TRBD1 (6 bases). The CDR3 length is 15 residues. Per the germline V gene, CDR1 is SGHTA and CDR2 is FQGTGA. Between the trimmed V and J ends, which lost 2 bases and 2 bases, there was a span of 10 bases. CDR3 nucleotides: TGTGCCAGCAGCTTAGGGGACAAAACCTACAATGAGCAGTTCTTC. This encodes CASSLGDKTYNEQFF.

This clone was detected once. The chain links TRBV28 to TRBJ1-2; 8 bases fit TRBD1. Germline loops: CDR1 MDHEN, CDR2 SYDVKM. V gave up 8 bases and J gave up 5 bases; unmatched junction bases: 16. This CDR3 is built from 16 residues. For the CDR3, the DNA is TGTGCCAGCCGCCGGCCCCAGGGGGCGATGGGATATGGCTACACCTTC. Its protein product is CASRRPQGAMGYGYTF.

The V and J genes are TRBV7-6 and TRBJ2-3; TRBD2 matches at 7 bases. Trimming at V came to 0 bases and at J to 2 bases, leaving 5 bases not matched to a gene. The CDR3 consists of 16 residues. In germline, CDR1 is SGHVS, CDR2 FNYEAQ. For the CDR3, the DNA is TGTGCCAGCAGCTTAGCCGGTCTAGCGGCCACAGATACGCAGTATTTT. Amino acids: CASSLAGLAATDTQYF.

The chain is built from TRBV5-6 and TRBJ1-3; D ambiguous. Trimming removed 2 bases at V and 3 bases at J, with 3 bases between. CDR3 size: 12 residues. From germline, CDR1 is SGHDT and CDR2 YYEEEE. CDR3 region: CASSFSGNTIYF. CDR3 sequence (DNA): TGTGCCAGCAGCTTCAGTGGAAACACCATATATTTT.

This clone turned up a few times. The chain employs TRBV28 and TRBJ1-5; D may be TRBD1 (6 bases). The V end lost 3 bases, the J end lost 0 bases, and 15 bases lay between the germline ends. Germline CDR1 reads MDHEN; CDR2 reads SYDVKM. The CDR3 has 17 amino acids. Written as DNA, the CDR3 is TGTGCCAGCAGTTTCCCACAGGGTGATTATAGCAATCAGCCCCAGCATTTT. Amino acids: CASSFPQGDYSNQPQHF.

The chain recombines TRBV11-2 with TRBJ2-3; 11 positions match TRBD2. This CDR3 region has 16 residues. The junction had 5 bases not matched to a gene; V was cut back by 4 bases and J by 2 bases. CDR1 is SGHAT and CDR2 is FQNNGV in the germline V gene. CDR3 coding DNA: TGTGCCAGCAGCTCCCTAGCGGGAGGAATCACAGATACGCAGTATTTT. The encoded protein is CASSSLAGGITDTQYF.